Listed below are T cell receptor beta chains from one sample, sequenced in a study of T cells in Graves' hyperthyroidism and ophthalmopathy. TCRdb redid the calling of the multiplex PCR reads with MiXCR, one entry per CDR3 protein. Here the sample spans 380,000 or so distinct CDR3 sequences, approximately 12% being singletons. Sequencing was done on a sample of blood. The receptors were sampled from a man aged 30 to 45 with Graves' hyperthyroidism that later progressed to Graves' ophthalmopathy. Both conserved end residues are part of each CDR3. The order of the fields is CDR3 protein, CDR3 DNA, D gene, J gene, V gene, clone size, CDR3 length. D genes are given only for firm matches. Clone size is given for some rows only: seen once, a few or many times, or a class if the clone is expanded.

CDR3 protein: CASSPLTGGDADTQYF; CDR3 DNA: TGTGCCAGCTCACCACTGACAGGGGGTGACGCAGATACGCAGTATTTT; D gene: TRBD1; J gene: TRBJ2-3; V gene: TRBV18; clone size: .; CDR3 length: 16
CDR3 protein: CASSLSIQKRKKTANVLTF; CDR3 DNA: TGTGCCAGCAGTTTATCGATACAGAAAAGGAAAAAAACGGCCAACGTCCTGACTTTC; D gene: .; J gene: TRBJ2-6; V gene: TRBV12-3/TRBV12-4; clone size: .; CDR3 length: 19
CDR3 protein: CSALSGDEKLFF; CDR3 DNA: TGCAGTGCACTAAGTGGCGATGAAAAACTGTTTTTT; D gene: .; J gene: TRBJ1-4; V gene: TRBV20-1; clone size: few; CDR3 length: 12
CDR3 protein: CSADTGQGNTEAFF; CDR3 DNA: TGCAGCGCTGACACAGGACAGGGGAACACTGAAGCTTTCTTT; D gene: TRBD1; J gene: TRBJ1-1; V gene: TRBV29-1; clone size: many; CDR3 length: 14
CDR3 protein: CSGTRALNTEAFF; CDR3 DNA: TGCAGTGGAACCCGCGCTCTGAACACTGAAGCTTTCTTT; D gene: .; J gene: TRBJ1-1; V gene: TRBV20-1; clone size: few; CDR3 length: 13
CDR3 protein: CSARSGLAGSRWANVLTF; CDR3 DNA: TGCAGTGCGCGGTCTGGACTAGCGGGGTCTCGGTGGGCCAACGTCCTGACTTTC; D gene: TRBD2; J gene: TRBJ2-6; V gene: TRBV20-1; clone size: .; CDR3 length: 18
CDR3 protein: CASSFGTPNLQETQYF; CDR3 DNA: TGCGCCAGCAGCTTCGGGACTCCAAACCTCCAAGAGACCCAGTACTTC; D gene: .; J gene: TRBJ2-5; V gene: TRBV5-1; clone size: .; CDR3 length: 16
CDR3 protein: CASAPSRGGNEQFF; CDR3 DNA: TGTGCCAGCGCCCCGTCCCGGGGGGGCAATGAGCAGTTCTTC; D gene: TRBD2; J gene: TRBJ2-1; V gene: TRBV11-3; clone size: many; CDR3 length: 14
CDR3 protein: CAWRNRGQGYTF; CDR3 DNA: TGTGCCTGGAGGAACAGGGGGCAAGGCTACACCTTC; D gene: TRBD1; J gene: TRBJ1-2; V gene: TRBV30; clone size: many; CDR3 length: 12
CDR3 protein: CASSLKPGKNTEAFF; CDR3 DNA: TGTGCCAGCAGCCTCAAACCGGGAAAGAACACTGAAGCTTTCTTT; D gene: .; J gene: TRBJ1-1; V gene: TRBV7-2; clone size: .; CDR3 length: 15
CDR3 protein: CASSLGGNTQYF; CDR3 DNA: TGCGCCAGCAGCTTAGGTGGGAATACGCAGTATTTT; D gene: .; J gene: TRBJ2-3; V gene: TRBV5-1; clone size: few; CDR3 length: 12
CDR3 protein: CASSLGTNSPLHF; CDR3 DNA: TGTGCCAGCAGCTTAGGGACTAATTCACCCCTCCACTTT; D gene: .; J gene: TRBJ1-6; V gene: TRBV5-4; clone size: .; CDR3 length: 13
CDR3 protein: CASSQGRGGREQYF; CDR3 DNA: TGTGCCAGCAGCCAAGGGCGAGGAGGGCGCGAGCAGTACTTC; D gene: .; J gene: TRBJ2-7; V gene: TRBV3-1; clone size: many; CDR3 length: 14
CDR3 protein: CASSFSGGVADTQYF; CDR3 DNA: TGTGCCAGCAGCTTCAGCGGGGGCGTGGCAGATACGCAGTATTTT; D gene: TRBD2; J gene: TRBJ2-3; V gene: TRBV13; clone size: .; CDR3 length: 15
CDR3 protein: CASSLGRGGINNEQFF; CDR3 DNA: TGTGCCAGCAGCTTAGGGCGGGGGGGCATTAATAATGAGCAGTTCTTC; D gene: TRBD2; J gene: TRBJ2-1; V gene: TRBV11-2; clone size: once; CDR3 length: 16
CDR3 protein: CSARIRAASPLHF; CDR3 DNA: TGCAGTGCTAGAATCAGGGCAGCTTCACCCCTCCACTTT; D gene: .; J gene: TRBJ1-6; V gene: TRBV20-1; clone size: many; CDR3 length: 13
CDR3 protein: CASRGDLREQYF; CDR3 DNA: TGTGCCAGCAGGGGGGACCTACGGGAGCAGTACTTC; D gene: .; J gene: TRBJ2-7; V gene: TRBV3-1; clone size: .; CDR3 length: 12
CDR3 protein: CSAPLGYEQFF; CDR3 DNA: TGCAGTGCTCCTCTAGGTTATGAGCAGTTCTTC; D gene: .; J gene: TRBJ2-1; V gene: TRBV20-1; clone size: many; CDR3 length: 11
CDR3 protein: CASSEVRGQRKNIQYF; CDR3 DNA: TGTGCCAGCAGTGAAGTTAGGGGGCAGAGAAAAAACATTCAGTACTTC; D gene: TRBD1; J gene: TRBJ2-4; V gene: TRBV2; clone size: .; CDR3 length: 16
CDR3 protein: CASSPSGGFTDTQYF; CDR3 DNA: TGTGCCAGCTCACCATCCGGGGGGTTTACAGATACGCAGTATTTT; D gene: TRBD2; J gene: TRBJ2-3; V gene: TRBV18; clone size: many; CDR3 length: 15
CDR3 protein: CAGSQGLEQYF; CDR3 DNA: TGTGCCGGCAGCCAGGGCTTGGAGCAGTACTTC; D gene: .; J gene: TRBJ2-7; V gene: TRBV3-1; clone size: .; CDR3 length: 11
CDR3 protein: CASSQDSGLAMNEQFF; CDR3 DNA: TGTGCCAGCAGCCAAGATAGTGGACTAGCGATGAATGAGCAGTTCTTC; D gene: TRBD2; J gene: TRBJ2-1; V gene: TRBV3-1; clone size: many; CDR3 length: 16
CDR3 protein: CSARRGRGTEAFF; CDR3 DNA: TGCAGTGCCAGACGGGGGAGGGGCACTGAAGCTTTCTTT; D gene: .; J gene: TRBJ1-1; V gene: TRBV20-1; clone size: few; CDR3 length: 13
CDR3 protein: CASSPGQAGTSYNEQFF; CDR3 DNA: TGTGCCAGCAGCCCCGGACAGGCAGGGACCTCCTACAATGAGCAGTTCTTC; D gene: TRBD1; J gene: TRBJ2-1; V gene: TRBV7-2; clone size: .; CDR3 length: 17
CDR3 protein: CASSGQGNVLYNEQYF; CDR3 DNA: TGTGCCAGCAGCGGTCAGGGTAATGTCCTCTACAATGAGCAGTACTTC; D gene: .; J gene: TRBJ2-7; V gene: TRBV9; clone size: .; CDR3 length: 16
CDR3 protein: CSARGPQGAYEQYF; CDR3 DNA: TGCAGTGCTAGAGGCCCCCAGGGCGCCTACGAGCAGTACTTC; D gene: .; J gene: TRBJ2-7; V gene: TRBV20-1; clone size: many; CDR3 length: 14
CDR3 protein: CASSQDERGPLTDTQYF; CDR3 DNA: TGCGCCAGCAGCCAAGATGAGAGGGGACCCCTGACAGATACGCAGTATTTT; D gene: .; J gene: TRBJ2-3; V gene: TRBV4-1; clone size: .; CDR3 length: 17
CDR3 protein: CASSLMGQGAGNSPLHF; CDR3 DNA: TGTGCCAGCAGCTTAATGGGGCAGGGGGCTGGTAATTCACCCCTCCACTTT; D gene: TRBD1; J gene: TRBJ1-6; V gene: TRBV11-2; clone size: many; CDR3 length: 17
CDR3 protein: CASSDPRTGIGNQPQHF; CDR3 DNA: TGTGCCAGCAGTGATCCCCGAACAGGGATCGGGAATCAGCCCCAGCATTTT; D gene: .; J gene: TRBJ1-5; V gene: TRBV25-1; clone size: many; CDR3 length: 17
CDR3 protein: CASSLPYRTQYF; CDR3 DNA: TGCGCCAGCAGCTTGCCCTACAGGACCCAGTACTTC; D gene: .; J gene: TRBJ2-5; V gene: TRBV5-1; clone size: .; CDR3 length: 12
CDR3 protein: CASSQEDPGHMQYF; CDR3 DNA: TGTGCCAGCAGCCAAGAGGATCCAGGGCACATGCAGTATTTT; D gene: .; J gene: TRBJ2-3; V gene: TRBV11-1; clone size: .; CDR3 length: 14
CDR3 protein: CASSLDLDLAYEQYF; CDR3 DNA: TGCGCCAGCAGCTTGGATCTAGACTTGGCCTACGAGCAGTACTTC; D gene: .; J gene: TRBJ2-7; V gene: TRBV5-1; clone size: .; CDR3 length: 15
CDR3 protein: CSAPGSSGDANTGELFF; CDR3 DNA: TGCAGTGCCCCGGGGTCTAGCGGGGACGCGAACACCGGGGAGCTGTTTTTT; D gene: TRBD2; J gene: TRBJ2-2; V gene: TRBV20-1; clone size: .; CDR3 length: 17
CDR3 protein: CASSRTDRATNEKLFF; CDR3 DNA: TGTGCCAGCTCACGAACCGACAGGGCAACTAATGAAAAACTGTTTTTT; D gene: TRBD1; J gene: TRBJ1-4; V gene: TRBV18; clone size: .; CDR3 length: 16
CDR3 protein: CSVGRSTEAFF; CDR3 DNA: TGCAGCGTCGGACGGAGCACTGAAGCTTTCTTT; D gene: .; J gene: TRBJ1-1; V gene: TRBV29-1; clone size: .; CDR3 length: 11
CDR3 protein: CASSQSSGGFDEQYF; CDR3 DNA: TGCGCCAGCAGCCAGTCTAGCGGGGGTTTCGACGAGCAGTACTTC; D gene: TRBD2; J gene: TRBJ2-7; V gene: TRBV4-1; clone size: few; CDR3 length: 15
CDR3 protein: CASSLVGEKLFF; CDR3 DNA: TGTGCCAGCAGTTTGGTGGGTGAAAAACTGTTTTTT; D gene: .; J gene: TRBJ1-4; V gene: TRBV28; clone size: many; CDR3 length: 12
CDR3 protein: CASSQAQIEAFF; CDR3 DNA: TGTGCCAGCAGCCAGGCACAGATAGAAGCTTTCTTT; D gene: .; J gene: TRBJ1-1; V gene: TRBV14; clone size: .; CDR3 length: 12
CDR3 protein: CASSEGGLDTDTQYF; CDR3 DNA: TGTGCCAGCAGCGAAGGGGGACTAGACACAGATACGCAGTATTTT; D gene: TRBD2; J gene: TRBJ2-3; V gene: TRBV9; clone size: few; CDR3 length: 15
CDR3 protein: CSAPDRAGNEQFF; CDR3 DNA: TGCAGTGCACCGGACAGGGCTGGCAATGAGCAGTTCTTC; D gene: TRBD1; J gene: TRBJ2-1; V gene: TRBV20-1; clone size: many; CDR3 length: 13
CDR3 protein: CASSPGQGAGDTQYF; CDR3 DNA: TGTGCCAGCAGCCCCGGCCAGGGGGCAGGAGATACGCAGTATTTT; D gene: TRBD1; J gene: TRBJ2-3; V gene: TRBV6-1; clone size: many; CDR3 length: 15
CDR3 protein: CASSKYRDMNTEAFF; CDR3 DNA: TGTGCCAGCTCAAAGTATAGGGACATGAACACTGAAGCTTTCTTT; D gene: .; J gene: TRBJ1-1; V gene: TRBV2; clone size: many; CDR3 length: 15
CDR3 protein: CASSFGQDGYTF; CDR3 DNA: TGTGCCAGCAGCTTCGGACAGGACGGCTACACCTTC; D gene: TRBD1; J gene: TRBJ1-2; V gene: TRBV5-6; clone size: few; CDR3 length: 12